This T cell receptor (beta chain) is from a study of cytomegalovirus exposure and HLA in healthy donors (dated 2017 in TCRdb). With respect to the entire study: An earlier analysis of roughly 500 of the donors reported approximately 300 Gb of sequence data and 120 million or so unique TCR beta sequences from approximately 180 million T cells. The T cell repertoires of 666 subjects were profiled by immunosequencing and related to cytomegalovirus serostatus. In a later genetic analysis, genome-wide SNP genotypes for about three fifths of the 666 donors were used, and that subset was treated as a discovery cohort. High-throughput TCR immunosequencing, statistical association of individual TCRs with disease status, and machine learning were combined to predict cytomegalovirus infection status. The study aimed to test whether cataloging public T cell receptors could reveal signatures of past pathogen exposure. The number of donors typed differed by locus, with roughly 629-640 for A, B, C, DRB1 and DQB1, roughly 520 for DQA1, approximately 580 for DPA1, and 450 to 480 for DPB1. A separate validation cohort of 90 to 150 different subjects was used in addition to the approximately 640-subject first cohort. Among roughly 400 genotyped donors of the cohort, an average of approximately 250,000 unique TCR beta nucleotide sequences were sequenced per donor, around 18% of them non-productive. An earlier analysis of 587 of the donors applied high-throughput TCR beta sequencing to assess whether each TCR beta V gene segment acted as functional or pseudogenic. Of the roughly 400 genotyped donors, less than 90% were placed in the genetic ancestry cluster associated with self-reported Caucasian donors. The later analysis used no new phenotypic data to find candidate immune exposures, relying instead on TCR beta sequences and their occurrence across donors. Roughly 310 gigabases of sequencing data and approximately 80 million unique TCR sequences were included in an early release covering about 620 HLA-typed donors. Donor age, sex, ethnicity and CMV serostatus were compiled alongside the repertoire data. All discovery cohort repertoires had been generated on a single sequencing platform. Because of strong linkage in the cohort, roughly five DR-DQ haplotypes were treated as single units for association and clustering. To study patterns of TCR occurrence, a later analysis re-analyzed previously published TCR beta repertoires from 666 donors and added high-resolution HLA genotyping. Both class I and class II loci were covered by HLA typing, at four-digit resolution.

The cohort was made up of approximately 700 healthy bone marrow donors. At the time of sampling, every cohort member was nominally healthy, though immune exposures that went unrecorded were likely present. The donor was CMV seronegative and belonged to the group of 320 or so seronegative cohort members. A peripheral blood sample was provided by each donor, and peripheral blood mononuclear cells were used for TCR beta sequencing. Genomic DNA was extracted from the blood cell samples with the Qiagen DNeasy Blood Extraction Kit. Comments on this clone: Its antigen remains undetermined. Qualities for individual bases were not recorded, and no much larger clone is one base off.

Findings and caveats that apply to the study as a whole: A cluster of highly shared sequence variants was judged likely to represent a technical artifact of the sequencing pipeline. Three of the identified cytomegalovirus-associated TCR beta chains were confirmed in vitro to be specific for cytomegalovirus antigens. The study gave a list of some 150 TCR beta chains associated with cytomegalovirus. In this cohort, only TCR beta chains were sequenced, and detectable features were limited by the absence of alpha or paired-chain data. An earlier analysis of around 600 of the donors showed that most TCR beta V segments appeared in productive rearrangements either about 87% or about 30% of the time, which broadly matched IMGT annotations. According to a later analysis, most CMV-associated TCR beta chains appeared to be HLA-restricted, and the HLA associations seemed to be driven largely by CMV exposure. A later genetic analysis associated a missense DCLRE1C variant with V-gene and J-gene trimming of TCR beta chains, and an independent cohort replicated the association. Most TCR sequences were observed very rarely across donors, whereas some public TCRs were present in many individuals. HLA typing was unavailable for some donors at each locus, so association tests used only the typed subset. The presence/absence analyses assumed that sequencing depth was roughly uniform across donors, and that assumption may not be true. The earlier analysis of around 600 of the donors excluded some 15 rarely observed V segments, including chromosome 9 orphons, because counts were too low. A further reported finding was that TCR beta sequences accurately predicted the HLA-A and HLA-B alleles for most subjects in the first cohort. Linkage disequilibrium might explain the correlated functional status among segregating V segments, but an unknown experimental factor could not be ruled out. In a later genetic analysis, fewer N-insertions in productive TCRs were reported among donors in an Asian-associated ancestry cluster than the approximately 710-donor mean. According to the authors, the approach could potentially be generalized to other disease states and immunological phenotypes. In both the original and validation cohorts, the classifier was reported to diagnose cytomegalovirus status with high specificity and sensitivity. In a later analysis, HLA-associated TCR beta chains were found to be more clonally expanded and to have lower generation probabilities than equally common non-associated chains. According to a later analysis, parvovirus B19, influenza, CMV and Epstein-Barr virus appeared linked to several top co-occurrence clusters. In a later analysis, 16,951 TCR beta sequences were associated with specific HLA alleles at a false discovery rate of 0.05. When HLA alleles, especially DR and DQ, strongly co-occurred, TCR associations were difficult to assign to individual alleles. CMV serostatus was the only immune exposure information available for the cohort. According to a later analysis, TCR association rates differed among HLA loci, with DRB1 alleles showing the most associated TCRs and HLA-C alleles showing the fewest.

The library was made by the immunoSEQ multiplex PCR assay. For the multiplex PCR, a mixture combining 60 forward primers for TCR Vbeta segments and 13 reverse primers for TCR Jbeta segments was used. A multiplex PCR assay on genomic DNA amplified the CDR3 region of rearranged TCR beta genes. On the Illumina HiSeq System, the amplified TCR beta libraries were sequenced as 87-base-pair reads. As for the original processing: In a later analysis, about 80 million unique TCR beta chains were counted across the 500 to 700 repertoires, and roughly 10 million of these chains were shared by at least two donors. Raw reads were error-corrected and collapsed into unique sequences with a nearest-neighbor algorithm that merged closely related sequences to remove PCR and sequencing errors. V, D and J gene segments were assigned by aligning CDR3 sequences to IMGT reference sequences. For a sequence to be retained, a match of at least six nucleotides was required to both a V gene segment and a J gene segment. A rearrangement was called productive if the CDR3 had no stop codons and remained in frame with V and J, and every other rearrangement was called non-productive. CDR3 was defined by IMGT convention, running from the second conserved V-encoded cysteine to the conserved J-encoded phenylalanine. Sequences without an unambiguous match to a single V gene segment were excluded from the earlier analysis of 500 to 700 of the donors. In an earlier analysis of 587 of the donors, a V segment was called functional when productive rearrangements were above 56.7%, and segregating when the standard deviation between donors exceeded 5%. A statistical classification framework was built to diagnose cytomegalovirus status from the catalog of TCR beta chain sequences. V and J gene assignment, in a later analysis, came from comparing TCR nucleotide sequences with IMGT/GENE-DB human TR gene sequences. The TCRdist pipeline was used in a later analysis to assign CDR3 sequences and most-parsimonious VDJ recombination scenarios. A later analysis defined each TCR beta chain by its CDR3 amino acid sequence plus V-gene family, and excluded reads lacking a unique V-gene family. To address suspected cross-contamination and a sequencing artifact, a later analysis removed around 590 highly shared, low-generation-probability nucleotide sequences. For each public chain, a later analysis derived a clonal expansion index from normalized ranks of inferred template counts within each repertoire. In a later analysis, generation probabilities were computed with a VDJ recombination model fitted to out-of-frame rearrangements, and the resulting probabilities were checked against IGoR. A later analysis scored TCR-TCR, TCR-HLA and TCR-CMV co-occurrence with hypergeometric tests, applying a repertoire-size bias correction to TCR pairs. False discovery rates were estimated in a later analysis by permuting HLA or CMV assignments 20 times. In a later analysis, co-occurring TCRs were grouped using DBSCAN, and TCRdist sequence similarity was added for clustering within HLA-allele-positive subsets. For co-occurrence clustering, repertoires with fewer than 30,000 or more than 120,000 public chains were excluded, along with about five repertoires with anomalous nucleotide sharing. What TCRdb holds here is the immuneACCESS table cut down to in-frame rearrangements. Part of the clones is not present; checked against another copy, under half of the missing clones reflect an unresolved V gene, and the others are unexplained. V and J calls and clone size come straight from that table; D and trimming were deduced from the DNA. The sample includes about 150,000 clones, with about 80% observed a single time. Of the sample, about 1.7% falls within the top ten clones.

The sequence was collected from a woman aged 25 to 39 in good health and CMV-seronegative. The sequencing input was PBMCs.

The CDR3 reads CASSGRLAGGREDEQFF. The nucleotide sequence reads TGTGCCAGCAGCGGTCGACTAGCGGGGGGCCGGGAGGATGAGCAGTTCTTC. The rearrangement combines TRBV7-2 with TRBJ2-1, with 13 middle bases fitting TRBD2. Clipping removes 5 bases from V and 8 bases from J, with 12 as the unmatched junction base count. In the germline V gene, CDR1 corresponds to SGHTA and CDR2 to FQGNSA. The CDR3 starts with the cysteine, ends with the phenylalanine, and has 17 residues. The kept DNA is CDR3 alone, 51 bases in frame from the first base.